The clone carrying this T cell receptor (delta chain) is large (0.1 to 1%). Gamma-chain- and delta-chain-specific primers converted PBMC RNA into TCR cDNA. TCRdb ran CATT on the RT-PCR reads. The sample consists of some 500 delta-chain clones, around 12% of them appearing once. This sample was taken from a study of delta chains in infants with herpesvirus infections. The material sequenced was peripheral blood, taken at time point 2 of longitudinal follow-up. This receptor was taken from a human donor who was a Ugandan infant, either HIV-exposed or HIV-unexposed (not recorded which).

The CDR3 DNA reads TGTGCTCTTGGGGAAAATTTAGGTATTAGGGGATACCCCCAACTGTACACCGATAAACTCATCTTT. Protein: CALGENLGIRGYPQLYTDKLIF. This chain joins TRDV1 and TRDJ1; the match to TRDD3 covers 8 bases. This CDR3 has 22 residues. Germline V gene lookup returns CDR1 TSWWSYY and CDR2 QGS. J gave up 0 bases and V 2 bases, and 23 bases lay outside the gene matches.